The present T cell receptor (beta chain) was sequenced within a study of T cells after yellow fever vaccination. Study in general: Researchers used SMART-Seq v4 Ultra Low Input to prepare fractions that had low cell numbers.

Study conclusions and caveats: Any FACS-sorted repertoire could hold abundant clonotypes that contaminate it from the bulk population. Weaker in magnitude, the secondary response showed a faster peak on day 5 versus 15.

The authors made TCR cDNA by 5'RACE template switching, adding a universal primer site and UMIs. MiXCR was run by TCRdb on the 5' RACE reads, yielding one entry per CDR3 protein. The profile shows roughly 400,000 distinct CDR3 sequences, roughly a sixth of them singletons. Worth noting for this clonotype: The antigen remains undetermined.

Trimming at V came to 6 bases and at J to 3 bases, leaving 3 bases not matched to a gene. This CDR3 has 13 residues. Germline V gene sequence: CDR1 DFQATT, CDR2 SNEGSKA (reference sequence). This sample comprised PBMCs, obtained before the yellow fever booster vaccination. This TCR came from a man aged 18 to 30 who received the YFV17D yellow fever vaccine. The chain is built from TRBV20-1 and TRBJ1-2; 11 bases agree with TRBD1. The CDR3 sequence: CSAPGQGDYGYTF. CDR3 bases: TGCAGTGCGCCGGGACAGGGGGACTATGGCTACACCTTC.